This T cell receptor beta chain was found in a study of shared clonotypes between healthy human individuals. Regarding the study as a whole: The study found 4.5% to 5% of naive CD4 clonotypes shared across a handful of donors. Clonotypes not shared had lower generation probabilities than those common to all four donors.

CD8 cells classed as naive were CD45RO-negative and positively selected for CCR7, excluding terminally differentiated effector memory CD45RA+ cells. The CDR3 has 13 amino acids. Germline V lookup: CDR1 SQVTM, CDR2 ANQGSEA. Trimming cost V 0 bases and J 5 bases, with 11 bases left between them. Method: immunoSEQ multiplex PCR; TCRdb's copy keeps in-frame clones and lacks some. This sample has approximately 840,000 clones, with roughly 96% found just once. Concerning this clone: Its antigen is still unknown.

The J gene is TRBJ2-7, the V gene TRBV29-1; D unclear. Source material: naive CD8+ T cells sorted from blood. The sequence came from a man aged 25 to 40 in good health. CDR3 sequence reads: CSVEDQQTDEQYF. CDR3 nucleotides: TGCAGCGTTGAAGATCAACAGACGGACGAGCAGTACTTC.